The 22 T cell receptor beta chains in this list originate from one sample, sequenced in a study of blood T cell repertoires in COVID-19. Repertoires were generated with immunoSEQ multiplex PCR, while TCRdb's copy carries only in-frame clones and drops some. The sample shows some 78,000 clones, roughly 89% of them seen only once. Input material: peripheral blood. These receptors were collected from a woman aged 80 or over with active or convalescent COVID-19.

The genes are TRBV6-6 and TRBJ2-2; the D is unclear. Trimming took 0 bases from V and 6 from J, leaving 8 bases between them. The length of the CDR3 is 14 residues. Germline-derived CDR1 and CDR2 are MNHNY and SVGAGI (reference sequence). The CDR3 region is CASSYSSRAGELFF. The CDR3 DNA reads TGTGCCAGCAGTTACTCAAGTCGGGCCGGGGAGCTGTTTTTT.

The chain is built from TRBV28 and TRBJ2-7; 7 bases match TRBD2. The CDR3 totals 14 residues. V gave up 3 bases and J gave up 2 bases; unmatched junction bases: 4. Germline assignment: CDR1 MDHEN and CDR2 SYDVKM. The CDR3 is CASSFGGITYEQYF. CDR3 nucleotide sequence: TGTGCCAGCAGTTTCGGGGGGATAACCTACGAGCAGTACTTC.

V is TRBV19 and J is TRBJ1-1; perhaps TRBD1 as D (6 bases). This CDR3 spans 14 amino acids. Looked up from germline, CDR1 is LNHDA and CDR2 is SQIVND (reference sequence). V was pared by 7 bases and J by 3 bases, with 15 bases between. The CDR3 DNA follows: TGTGCCAGTACCTCTACAGGGACGGACACTGAAGCTTTCTTT. Translation: CASTSTGTDTEAFF. Complete variable domain (other parts from reference TRBV19 and TRBJ1-1): DGGITQSPKYLFRKEGQNVTLSCEQNLNHDAMYWYRQDPGQGLRLIYYSQIVNDFQKGDIAEGYSVSREKKESFPLTVTSAQKNPTAFYLCASTSTGTDTEAFFGQGTRLTVV.

J is TRBJ2-7 and V is TRBV4-1; D ambiguous. V was cut by 2 bases and J by 1 base, with 6 bases left in between. The CDR3 is 13 residues long. Germline CDR1 reads MGHRA; CDR2 reads YSYEKL. CDR3 region: CASSQYLSYEQYF. The CDR3, as DNA: TGCGCCAGCAGCCAATATTTATCCTACGAGCAGTACTTC.

This clone was observed a handful of times. The V call is TRBV6-2 or TRBV6-3, the J call TRBJ1-3, with D unclear. Germline V gives CDR1 MNHEY, CDR2 SVGEGT. V dropped 6 bases and J dropped 0 bases, with 9 bases sitting between them. This CDR3 is 14 amino acids long. The CDR3 here is CASSSYFSGNTIYF. DNA of the CDR3: TGTGCCAGCAGCTCATACTTCTCTGGAAACACCATATATTTT.

The chain combines TRBV11-2 with TRBJ1-1; D gene uncertain. Germline V lookup: CDR1 SGHAT, CDR2 FQNNGV. This CDR3 comprises 14 residues. The ends were cut back, 2 bases at V and 5 bases at J, with 12 bases in the middle. The CDR3: CASSLNRGGTEAFF. CDR3 DNA sequence: TGTGCCAGCAGCTTAAATCGGGGAGGGACTGAAGCTTTCTTT.

CDR3 nucleotides: TGTGCCAGTAAAGACCTAGCGGGAGGGCGCCTGGGCCAACAAGAGACCCAGTACTTC. This codes for CASKDLAGGRLGQQETQYF. The chain has TRBV19 and TRBJ2-5; 12 nucleotides align to TRBD2. Trimming at V came to 7 bases and at J to 2 bases, leaving 17 bases not matched to a gene. The CDR3 covers 19 residues. The germline gives CDR1 LNHDA, CDR2 SQIVND (reference sequence).

The V call is TRBV6-6, the J call TRBJ1-3, with 8 bases lining up with TRBD1. The CDR3 runs 18 residues. J lost 0 bases, V lost 5 bases, and 12 bases had no gene match. Germline V lookup: CDR1 MNHNY, CDR2 SVGAGI (reference sequence). The CDR3 reads CASSLSSGQGLSGNTIYF. As DNA, the CDR3 is TGTGCCAGCAGTCTATCTTCCGGACAGGGCCTCTCTGGAAACACCATATATTTT.

The chain has TRBV10-3 and TRBJ2-3, with a weak D call TRBD2 (6 bases). CDR3 size: 15 residues. Trimming pared 3 bases from V and 4 bases from J, leaving 14 bases between. Looked up from germline, CDR1 is ENHRY and CDR2 is SYGVKD. CDR3 loop: CAISDWDGGSDTQYF. CDR3 sequence (DNA): TGTGCCATCAGTGACTGGGACGGGGGTTCAGATACGCAGTATTTT.

The DNA for the CDR3 is TGCGCCAGCAGCTTGGCGACTAGCGGGTCAGGCAATGAGCAGTTCTTC. It translates to CASSLATSGSGNEQFF. The chain carries TRBV5-1 and TRBJ2-1; the match to TRBD2 covers 10 bases. J lost 6 bases, V lost 0 bases, and 6 bases had no gene match. The CDR3 covers 16 residues. CDR1 SGHRS and CDR2 YFSETQ come from the germline V gene.

This rearrangement joins TRBV24-1 to TRBJ1-5; 8 bases match TRBD1. The junction had 5 bases not matched to a gene; V was cut back by 5 bases and J by 9 bases. CDR1 KGHDR and CDR2 SFDVKD come from the germline V gene. The CDR3 runs to 13 residues. Here the CDR3 DNA reads TGTGCCACCAGTGCAGGGGGCGCGTGGCCCCAGCATTTT. This encodes CATSAGGAWPQHF.

The gene calls are TRBV28 and TRBJ1-5; D remains unclear. V was pared by 2 bases and J by 0 bases, with 8 bases between. The CDR3 runs to 15 residues. Germline loops: CDR1 MDHEN, CDR2 SYDVKM. The CDR3 here is CASSLIRNSNQPQHF. The CDR3 nucleotides are TGTGCCAGCAGTTTAATCAGGAATAGCAATCAGCCCCAGCATTTT.

This clone appeared once. The junction differs from germline at one of its ends, possibly a read error. The V and J genes are TRBV11-2 and TRBJ1-1, with a possible D match to TRBD1 (6 bases). There are 14 residues in the CDR3. CDR1 and CDR2 from the germline V gene are SGHAT and FQNNGV. The CDR3 DNA sequence: TGTGCCAGCAGTTTAGTAGGGGGTAAAGGTGAAGCTTTCTTT. It translates to CASSLVGGKGEAFF.

CDR3 in DNA: TGTGCCAGCAGACCCCGGGACAGGGTGTTATTCGGTGGCAATGAGCAGTTCTTC. Its translation: CASRPRDRVLFGGNEQFF. V is TRBV5-6 and J is TRBJ2-1; 9 bases are a match to TRBD1. The CDR3 is made up of 18 amino acids. V dropped 5 bases and J dropped 6; count of bases not matched to a gene: 18. Germline V lookup: CDR1 SGHDT, CDR2 YYEEEE. The whole variable domain, remainder taken from reference TRBV5-6 and TRBJ2-1, is DAGVTQSPTHLIKTRGQQVTLRCSPKSGHDTVSWYQQALGQGPQFIFQYYEEEERQRGNFPDRFSGHQFPNYSSELNVNALLLGDSALYLCASRPRDRVLFGGNEQFFGPGTRLTVL.

V is TRBV28 and J is TRBJ1-6; D is unclear. There are 13 residues in the CDR3. The germline gives CDR1 MDHEN, CDR2 SYDVKM. V was shortened by 2 bases and J by 6 bases, with 5 bases between the two germline ends. CDR3 DNA: TGTGCCAGCAGTTTAGGGCTTAATTCACCCCTCCACTTT. This translates into CASSLGLNSPLHF.

The rearrangement uses TRBV7-9 and TRBJ2-1; D not certain. CDR3 length: 12 amino acids. The V end lost 5 bases, the J end lost 9 bases, and 11 bases lay between the germline ends. Looked up from germline, CDR1 is SEHNR and CDR2 is FQNEAQ (reference sequence). In DNA form, the CDR3 reads TGTGCCAGCAGCCCCTATTCCCCTGAGCAGTTCTTC. This encodes CASSPYSPEQFF.

This clone was recorded once. The CDR3 nucleotides read TGTGCCAGCAGCCGCAAGACTAGCGGGAGGGCCCCGTACAATGAGCAGTTCTTC. Amino acids: CASSRKTSGRAPYNEQFF. This chain connects TRBV7-9 to TRBJ2-1, with 14 bases fitting TRBD2. Per germline, CDR1 SEHNR and CDR2 FQNEAQ (reference sequence). The CDR3 covers 18 residues. The junction had 10 bases not matched to a gene; V was cut back by 5 bases and J by 4 bases.

The chain carries TRBV12-5 and TRBJ1-5, with 8 nucleotides matching TRBD1. The CDR3 length is 14 residues. Germline V gene data show CDR1 as LGHNT and CDR2 as FRNRAP. Trimming removed 5 bases from V and 8 bases from J; junction bases left unmatched: 8. CDR3: CASGLDRGRKPQHF. The CDR3 nucleotides read TGTGCTAGTGGTCTCGACAGGGGAAGAAAGCCCCAGCATTTT.

The chain recombines TRBV3-1 (or the pseudogene TRBV3-2) with TRBJ2-1, with 8 bases aligning to TRBD2. In germline, CDR1 is LGHDT, CDR2 YNNKEL (reference sequence). Germline trimming cut 0 bases from V and 7 bases from J; bases unmatched to any gene: 8. This CDR3 has 16 residues. The CDR3 reads CASSQESLAGKNEQFF. For the CDR3, the DNA is TGTGCCAGCAGCCAAGAGAGCCTAGCGGGTAAAAATGAGCAGTTCTTC.

V usage is TRBV19 and J usage is TRBJ1-2, with D maybe TRBD1 (5 bases). The CDR3 runs to 14 residues. The germline V gene encodes CDR1 LNHDA and CDR2 SQIVND (reference sequence). V was cut by 10 bases and J by 4 bases, with 19 bases left in between. The CDR3 reads CATTPQGLGYGYTF. The CDR3 bases are TGTGCCACCACCCCCCAGGGTCTGGGCTATGGCTACACCTTC.

V gene TRBV9 combines with J gene TRBJ1-4; 7 bases map to TRBD1. With V trimmed by 0 bases and J by 6 bases, 8 bases remained unmatched. Germline lookup yields CDR1 SGDLS and CDR2 YYNGEE. This CDR3 contains 16 residues. The CDR3 spells CASSVEGLTGYEKLFF. Written as DNA, the CDR3 is TGTGCCAGCAGCGTAGAGGGTTTGACAGGGTATGAAAAACTGTTTTTT. The variable domain in full, completed from reference TRBV9 and TRBJ1-4, reads DSGVTQTPKHLITATGQRVTLRCSPRSGDLSVYWYQQSLDQGLQFLIQYYNGEERAKGNILERFSAQQFPDLHSELNLSSLELGDSALYFCASSVEGLTGYEKLFFGSGTQLSVL.

This chain connects TRBV4-3 to TRBJ2-7, with TRBD2 as a possible D gene (6 bases). V lost 4 bases and J 3 bases, leaving 19 bases between the germline ends. Germline-derived CDR1 and CDR2 are LGHNA and YSLEER. This CDR3 is 16 amino acids long. Written as DNA, the CDR3 is TGCGCCAGCAGCCTCAGGTTAGGGACTGGATTCTACGAGCAGTACTTC. Its translation: CASSLRLGTGFYEQYF.